This T cell receptor (beta chain) was found in a study of early T cells in non-severe SARS-CoV-2 infection. TCRdb re-called the 5' RACE reads through MiXCR, storing one row per CDR3 protein. The sample includes 55,000 to 80,000 distinct CDR3 sequences, 10% to 15% seen only once; the top ten take roughly 6.1%. The CDR3 consists of 16 residues. Trimming removed 6 bases from V and 6 bases from J; junction bases left unmatched: 14. The V gene's germline CDR1 is LGHNA and CDR2 YSLEER. V and J are TRBV4-3 and TRBJ2-7, with TRBD2 identical over 10 bases. Source material: whole blood. The source of this sequence is an adult who was a healthcare worker with PCR-confirmed SARS-CoV-2 infection or an uninfected control (not recorded which). Written as DNA, the CDR3 is TGCGCCAGCAGACAAACCTTAGCGGGAGGTGGAGGCGAGCAGTACTTC. Amino acid sequence: CASRQTLAGGGGEQYF.